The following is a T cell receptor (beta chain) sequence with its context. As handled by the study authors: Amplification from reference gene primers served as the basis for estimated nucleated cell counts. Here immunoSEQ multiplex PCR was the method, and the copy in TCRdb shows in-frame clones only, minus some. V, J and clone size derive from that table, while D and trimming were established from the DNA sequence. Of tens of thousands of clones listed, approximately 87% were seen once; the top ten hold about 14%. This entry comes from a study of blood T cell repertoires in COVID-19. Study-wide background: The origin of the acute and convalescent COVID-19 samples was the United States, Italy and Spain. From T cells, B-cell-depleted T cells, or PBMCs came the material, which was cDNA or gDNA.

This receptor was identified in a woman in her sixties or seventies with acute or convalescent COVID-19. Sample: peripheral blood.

In DNA form, the CDR3 reads TGTGCCAGCAGCTACTACACAGATACGCAGTATTTT. Translated: CASSYYTDTQYF. This sequence joins TRBV7-2 and TRBJ2-3; D is unresolved. Germline-derived CDR1 and CDR2 are SGHTA and FQGNSA. The CDR3 extends over 12 amino acids. V dropped 4 bases and J dropped 2 bases, with 4 bases sitting between them.